The rows below give T cell receptor beta chains drawn from one sample of a study of somatic mutations in cytotoxic T cells in rheumatoid arthritis. The table came from immunoSEQ multiplex PCR; TCRdb's copy has only in-frame clones and leaves some out. The sample carries roughly 13,000 clones, 82% recorded once. The sequenced material came from CD8+ T cells sorted from blood. The receptors were sampled from an adult with rheumatoid arthritis. Each CDR3 is given with its conserved first and last residue. A D gene is named only where the DNA matches it firmly. Clone size is stated in some rows and not others, as once, few, many or a class when expanded.

CDR3 protein	CDR3 DNA	J gene	D gene	clone size	CDR3 length	V gene
CASSLDAISSYEQYF	TGTGCCAGCAGCTTGGATGCAATAAGCTCCTACGAGCAGTACTTC	TRBJ2-7	-	-	15	TRBV5-4
CAGRAGGNNEQFF	TGTGCTGGAAGGGCTGGGGGAAACAATGAGCAGTTCTTC	TRBJ2-1	-	once	13	TRBV6-1
CASSIRVAGSYEQYF	TGTGCCAGTAGTATCCGGGTAGCGGGATCCTACGAGCAGTACTTC	TRBJ2-7	TRBD2	-	15	TRBV19
CASSQGTGNNQPQHF	TGTGCCAGCAGCCAAGGGACAGGAAATAATCAGCCCCAGCATTTT	TRBJ1-5	TRBD1	-	15	TRBV7-9
CASSPSGGPAGYEQYF	TGTGCCAGCAGCCCGTCGGGAGGGCCTGCCGGATACGAGCAGTACTTC	TRBJ2-7	TRBD2	-	16	TRBV7-2
CAGGGRSRTGANVLTF	TGCGCCGGGGGGGGAAGGTCCCGAACTGGGGCCAACGTCCTGACTTTC	TRBJ2-6	TRBD2	-	16	TRBV10-2
CASSQQLAGGGNTDTQYF	TGTGCCAGCAGCCAACAACTAGCGGGGGGGGGTAATACAGATACGCAGTATTTT	TRBJ2-3	TRBD2	-	18	TRBV4-2
CASSASRTSEQYF	TGTGCCAGCAGCGCCTCTCGGACATCCGAGCAGTACTTC	TRBJ2-7	-	-	13	TRBV9
CASSDSKTPNNEQFF	TGTGCCAGCAGCGACTCCAAGACTCCGAACAATGAGCAGTTCTTC	TRBJ2-1	-	-	15	TRBV7-9
CASSPSPSRWGGTSTIEQFF	TGTGCCAGCAGCCCCAGTCCCAGTCGGTGGGGGGGGACTAGTACGATTGAGCAGTTCTTC	TRBJ2-1	TRBD2	-	20	TRBV28
CARDRGSGELFF	TGTGCCAGGGACCGGGGATCCGGGGAGCTGTTTTTT	TRBJ2-2	-	few	12	TRBV7-9
CASSKREAGANVLTF	TGTGCCAGCAGCAAAAGGGAAGCTGGGGCCAACGTCCTGACTTTC	TRBJ2-6	-	once	15	TRBV11-2
CASSLKWDGSSGYTF	TGTGCCAGCAGCTTGAAGTGGGATGGGTCCTCCGGCTACACCTTC	TRBJ1-2	-	-	15	TRBV5-6
CASIRGSGPTTDTQYF	TGTGCCAGCATCCGAGGGAGCGGGCCAACCACAGATACGCAGTATTTT	TRBJ2-3	-	once	16	TRBV7-8
CASSIDGGSTEAFF	TGTGCCAGTAGTATCGACGGGGGAAGCACTGAAGCTTTCTTT	TRBJ1-1	-	-	14	TRBV19
CAWGQGARQETQYF	TGTGCCTGGGGACAGGGAGCCAGGCAAGAGACCCAGTACTTC	TRBJ2-5	TRBD1	-	14	TRBV30
CASSPRDSLTQYF	TGTGCCAGCAGCCCTCGGGACTCCTTAACGCAGTATTTT	TRBJ2-3	-	-	13	TRBV7-9
CASSLGLGDYGYTF	TGCGCCAGCAGCTTGGGGCTGGGCGATTATGGCTACACCTTC	TRBJ1-2	-	-	14	TRBV5-1
CASSEALSPDLYEQYF	TGTGCCAGCAGTGAAGCGCTTTCCCCAGATCTATACGAGCAGTACTTC	TRBJ2-7	-	-	16	TRBV6-1
CASSLSPTPYEQYF	TGTGCCAGCAGTTTATCACCCACGCCCTACGAGCAGTACTTC	TRBJ2-7	-	-	14	TRBV27
CASSLQGAGNTIYF	TGTGCCAGCAGCTTACAGGGGGCTGGAAACACCATATATTTT	TRBJ1-3	TRBD1	-	14	TRBV7-2
CASSPGLRNYEQYF	TGTGCCAGCAGCCCGGGACTGCGGAACTACGAGCAGTACTTC	TRBJ2-7	-	-	14	TRBV4-2
CASMEGWDTEAFF	TGTGCCAGCATGGAGGGGTGGGACACTGAAGCTTTCTTT	TRBJ1-1	-	-	13	TRBV7-9
CASSVGEVSSYEQYF	TGTGCCAGCAGCGTAGGGGAAGTTAGCTCCTACGAGCAGTACTTC	TRBJ2-7	-	-	15	TRBV9
CASSQDPSDSYNEQFF	TGCGCCAGCAGCCAGGACCCTAGCGACTCCTACAATGAGCAGTTCTTC	TRBJ2-1	-	-	16	TRBV4-3
CASSQHRAQGAYEQYF	TGCGCCAGCAGCCAACATCGGGCACAGGGGGCATACGAGCAGTACTTC	TRBJ2-7	TRBD1	-	16	TRBV4-1
CASEPGRSNQPQHF	TGTGCCAGTGAGCCTGGGCGGAGCAATCAGCCCCAGCATTTT	TRBJ1-5	-	once	14	TRBV2
CASSPATGLDTIYF	TGTGCCAGCTCTCCCGCGACAGGGCTGGACACCATATATTTT	TRBJ1-3	TRBD1	-	14	TRBV2
CASSSTGYANYGYTF	TGTGCCAGCAGCTCGACAGGGTACGCTAACTATGGCTACACCTTC	TRBJ1-2	TRBD1	-	15	TRBV7-6
CASSLEGRGPFF	TGTGCCAGCAGCTTAGAGGGCAGAGGACCGTTCTTC	TRBJ2-1	-	-	12	TRBV7-8
CASRSPGGLENQPQHF	TGCGCCAGCAGGTCCCCGGGGGGGCTCGAGAATCAGCCCCAGCATTTT	TRBJ1-5	-	-	16	TRBV10-1
CASSLREMTGPLSVGTIYF	TGTGCCAGCAGCTTAAGGGAGATGACAGGTCCGCTCTCTGTGGGCACCATATATTTT	TRBJ1-3	-	-	19	TRBV7-8
CASSLRTSGRLDEQFF	TGTGCCAGCAGCCTACGGACTAGCGGGAGACTTGATGAGCAGTTCTTC	TRBJ2-1	TRBD2	few	16	TRBV6-4
CASSLTYVTEAFF	TGTGCCAGCAGTTTAACTTACGTCACTGAAGCTTTCTTT	TRBJ1-1	-	few	13	TRBV28
CATAKNRGLEFNYGYTF	TGTGCCACCGCCAAAAACAGGGGATTGGAGTTTAACTATGGCTACACCTTC	TRBJ1-2	TRBD1	-	17	TRBV10-3
CASSRTSGGTDTQYF	TGTGCCAGCAGTCGGACTAGCGGGGGGACAGATACGCAGTATTTT	TRBJ2-3	TRBD2	-	15	TRBV2
CAYMGSDMNTEAFF	TGTGCCTATATGGGCAGTGATATGAACACTGAAGCTTTCTTT	TRBJ1-1	-	-	14	TRBV7-9
CASSWGQGIDTQYF	TGTGCCAGCAGTTGGGGACAGGGCATAGATACGCAGTATTTT	TRBJ2-3	TRBD1	-	14	TRBV28
CASSKAPRTSGNEQYF	TGTGCCAGCAGCAAAGCCCCTAGGACTAGCGGTAACGAGCAGTACTTC	TRBJ2-7	-	-	16	TRBV21-1
CASRYRGVETQYF	TGTGCCAGCAGGTATCGGGGCGTAGAGACCCAGTACTTC	TRBJ2-5	-	-	13	TRBV7-8
CSAKQGWDTEAFF	TGCAGCGCCAAACAGGGTTGGGACACTGAAGCTTTCTTT	TRBJ1-1	-	-	13	TRBV29-1
CASSLGGGEAFF	TGTGCCAGCAGCTTAGGGGGAGGTGAAGCTTTCTTT	TRBJ1-1	-	-	12	TRBV7-9
CASSQDRTTTLLSNEKLFF	TGTGCCAGCAGCCAAGATCGTACCACCACGCTGCTCTCTAATGAAAAACTGTTTTTT	TRBJ1-4	-	-	19	TRBV14
CASSQSRTGNPYEQYF	TGCGCCAGCAGCCAATCTAGGACAGGGAATCCCTACGAGCAGTACTTC	TRBJ2-7	TRBD1	-	16	TRBV4-1
CSSLGDTNTEAFF	TGCAGCTCCCTTGGGGACACGAACACTGAAGCTTTCTTT	TRBJ1-1	-	few	13	TRBV29-1
CASSSFFPPQYF	TGTGCCAGCAGTTCCTTTTTTCCGCCCCAGTACTTC	TRBJ2-5	-	-	12	TRBV6-5
CASSITSGPYEQYF	TGTGCCAGTAGTATTACTAGCGGACCGTACGAGCAGTACTTC	TRBJ2-7	TRBD2	-	14	TRBV19
CASSLNRGAVNYGYTF	TGTGCCAGCAGTTTAAATAGGGGGGCCGTTAACTATGGCTACACCTTC	TRBJ1-2	-	once	16	TRBV28
CASSHPRFQLNQPQHF	TGTGCCAGCAGTCACCCTAGGTTTCAGCTCAATCAGCCCCAGCATTTT	TRBJ1-5	-	-	16	TRBV28
CASSDRYNEQFF	TGTGCCAGCAGTGACAGGTACAATGAGCAGTTCTTC	TRBJ2-1	-	-	12	TRBV2
CASSSIGPTTYEQYF	TGTGCCAGCAGTTCAATCGGGCCTACCACCTACGAGCAGTACTTC	TRBJ2-7	-	-	15	TRBV27
CASSPWRDGTYEQYF	TGTGCCAGCAGCCCGTGGCGGGACGGGACCTACGAGCAGTACTTC	TRBJ2-7	-	once	15	TRBV5-5
CASSLVATNEKLFF	TGTGCCAGCAGCTTGGTCGCAACTAATGAAAAACTGTTTTTT	TRBJ1-4	-	-	14	TRBV5-6
CASSFSGRAYTGELFF	TGTGCCAGCAGCTTTAGCGGGAGGGCCTACACCGGGGAGCTGTTTTTT	TRBJ2-2	TRBD2	-	16	TRBV7-9
CASTAGLANQYNEQFF	TGTGCCAGCACGGCGGGACTAGCAAATCAATACAATGAGCAGTTCTTC	TRBJ2-1	TRBD2	-	16	TRBV6-4
CASSRTGVVSNQPQHF	TGTGCCAGCAGCCGGACCGGGGTTGTGAGCAATCAGCCCCAGCATTTT	TRBJ1-5	-	-	16	TRBV28